This entry features one T cell receptor (beta chain) sequence. A single count supports this clone. Its antigen has not been determined. No base qualities exist here, and no much larger clone lies one base off it. TCRbeta repertoires were sequenced from genomic DNA with the immunoSEQ hsTCRB assay version 4 in survey mode. For TCRbeta sequencing, genomic DNA was diluted to 9.5 to 10 ng/uL, with up to 1 ug used per sample. On the authors' methods: TCRbeta data were analyzed in ImmunoSeq Analyzer 3.0, with diversity computed on productive nucleotide rearrangements. Using the Immunarch R package, the improved Chao index served to estimate lower-bound TCR diversity and the Gini coefficient served to estimate clonality. Different nucleotide rearrangements encoding the same CDR3beta amino acid sequence were counted as distinct clonotypes. Differential abundance analysis found TCRbeta sequences that were significantly enriched in antigen-responding cells compared with anti-CD3/anti-CD28-activated cells. GLIPH2 grouped TCRs by predicted peptide-MHC specificity, both within each participant and across combined participant data sets. What TCRdb holds here is the immuneACCESS table cut down to in-frame rearrangements. Part of the clones is not present; checked against another copy, under half of the missing clones reflect an unresolved V gene, and the others are unexplained. Clone size and V and J calls were adopted from that table, with D and trimming inferred from the DNA. This sample has around 39,000 clones in its table, and more than 80% of those were observed once. The ten largest clones take up 0.95% to 1.1% of the sample.

This sample was taken from a study of persistence of HIV-infected CD4 T cells (TCRdb year 2020). With regard to the full study: The median time the participants had spent on suppressive ART was 7 to 9 years. Apart from a couple of participants who underwent leukapheresis at a single time point, peripheral blood samples of up to about 180 mL were collected from participants at multiple time points. Anti-CD3/anti-CD28 stimulation activated a higher proportion of cells, with a lower memory fraction, than antigen stimulation. The study isolated CMV- and HIV-1 Gag-responding CD4+ T cells from ART-treated individuals to examine antigen-driven clonal expansion of HIV-1-infected cells. The clonality of all cells in each sorted population was assessed by TCRbeta sequencing, whereas the clonality of infected cells was assessed by proviral sequencing. For the TCR cluster analysis across participants, about 8 participants were included for CMV and more than five participants for Gag. General conclusions and limits of the study: TCRbeta richness in CMV- and Gag-responding cells was significantly lower than in anti-CD3/anti-CD28-responding cells; CMV-responding cells had higher oligoclonality than CD3/CD28-stimulated and Gag-responding cells. Antigen-responding cells were enriched for degenerate expanded CDR3beta sequences, which suggests convergent selection of CD4+ responses to CMV and Gag. Restriction of bulk TCR analyses to the rare CMV-responding cells that actually carried HIV-1 proviruses was not possible. Few individuals were included in the study, and only a limited range of antigens was tested. Within the same sorted populations, TCR oligoclonality correlated with proviral oligoclonality.

In the germline V gene, CDR1 corresponds to MNHEY and CDR2 to SVGAGI. The CDR3 has 15 amino acids, counting the end cysteine and phenylalanine. Only CDR3 DNA is held: 45 bases, read in frame from base 1. V loses 0 bases of germline sequence and J loses 7 bases, and the interval between the two ends is 13 bases. Taken with the paper, the label for treatment or condition translates to: suppressive antiretroviral therapy. As a nonspecific positive control representing the CD4+ T cell repertoire, the cells were stimulated with anti-CD3/anti-CD28 magnetic beads. Sorting of responding CD4+ T cells was based on upregulation of both CD40 ligand and CD69. Participants were HIV-1-infected adults who started suppressive ART during chronic infection. Participants had undetectable plasma HIV-1 RNA below 50 copies/mL for at least 4 years. To be included, a participant needed positive CMV serology and a CD4+ T cell count above 400 cells/uL. Before stimulation, PBMCs were isolated using density centrifugation and depleted of CD8+ T cells. Stimulation of CD8-depleted PBMCs was carried out for approximately 17 hours with anti-CD28/CD49d costimulation, CD40-blocking antibody and enfuvirtide, to prevent new infections. Cell sorting was performed on a Beckman Coulter MoFlo Legacy or XDP sorter, and dead cells were excluded with propidium iodide. The QIAamp DNA Mini Kit was used for genomic DNA extraction from samples above one million cells, and the Quick-DNA Microprep Kit was used otherwise.

The chain is made from TRBV6-5 and TRBJ1-5; a tentative D match to TRBD1 spans 6 bases. The sequenced sample was CD4+ T cells sorted from PBMCs after approximately 19-hour stimulation, obtained from a patient who received antiretroviral therapy. Explained via the paper, the cell subset or site label denotes: CD40L+CD69+ CD4 T cells responding to anti-CD3/anti-CD28 beads, representing the overall repertoire. The sequence was collected from an adult man with HIV who was CMV-seropositive. The nucleotide sequence reads as follows: TGTGCCAGCAGTTACTCCGGGACACAGGCGCAGCCCCAGCATTTT. It specifies CASSYSGTQAQPQHF.